The 10 T cell receptor beta chains below come from one sample, sequenced in a study of cytomegalovirus exposure and HLA in healthy donors. In the PCR, 60 Vbeta and 13 Jbeta primers were used. Sequencing was performed with immunoSEQ multiplex PCR; in TCRdb, only in-frame clones are kept and a portion is missing. Here the sample spans some 170,000 clones, roughly 80% being singletons. Sequences were obtained from PBMCs. The receptors come from a woman between 18 and 30 years old in good health and CMV-seropositive.

The rearrangement uses TRBV29-1 and TRBJ1-1; the D is unclear. The V gene lost 6 bases and the J gene lost 3 bases, with 5 bases spanning the gap. The CDR3 length is 10 residues. The V gene's germline CDR1 is SQVTM and CDR2 ANQGSEA. The CDR3 DNA reads TGCAGCGTCCCAGACACTGAAGCTTTCTTT. Translating it yields CSVPDTEAFF. Full variable domain (missing parts from reference TRBV29-1 and TRBJ1-1): SAVISQKPSRDICQRGTSLTIQCQVDSQVTMMFWYRQQPGQSLTLIATANQGSEATYESGFVIDKFPISRPNLTFSTLTVSNMSPEDSSIYLCSVPDTEAFFGQGTRLTVV.

This clone was recorded once. As DNA, the CDR3 is TGTGCCAGCAGCTTCACAGCTCAAGAGACCCAGTACTTC. This gives the protein CASSFTAQETQYF. The chain joins TRBV11-2 to TRBJ2-5; no clear D. V lost 3 bases, J lost 2 bases, and 7 bases lay in between. CDR3 size: 13 residues. Looked up from germline, CDR1 is SGHAT and CDR2 is FQNNGV.

About this clone itself: This sample also contains other DNA sequences that code for the same CDR3. The CDR3 region has the DNA TGTGCCACCAGCAGAGATGGAGAAGAGACCCAGTACTTC. This codes for CATSRDGEETQYF. The chain employs TRBV15 and TRBJ2-5; D remains unclear. With 0 bases removed from V and 3 bases from J, the gap between germline ends came to 5 bases. Germline loops: CDR1 LNHNV, CDR2 YYDKDF (reference sequence). This CDR3 spans 13 amino acids.

This clone was recorded only once. The chain combines TRBV25-1 with TRBJ1-5; perhaps TRBD1 as D (5 bases). Trimming took 4 bases from V and 2 from J, leaving 12 bases between them. Germline V gene data show CDR1 as MGHDK and CDR2 as SYGVNS. This CDR3 is built from 15 residues. The CDR3 DNA is TGTGCCAGCAGTGCCCAGGGTGTTGGCAATCAGCCCCAGCATTTT. It yields the protein CASSAQGVGNQPQHF. The full variable domain, in which reference TRBV25-1 and TRBJ1-5 provide the parts outside the CDR3, is EADIYQTPRYLVIGTGKKITLECSQTMGHDKMYWYQQDPGMELHLIHYSYGVNSTEKGDLSSESTVSRIRTEHFPLTLESARPSHTSQYLCASSAQGVGNQPQHFGDGTRLSIL.

The chain uses TRBV4-2 and TRBJ1-5; D is perhaps TRBD1 (5 bases). The germline V and J ends were trimmed by 0 bases and 2 bases, with 14 bases remaining between them. This CDR3 contains 17 residues. Germline V gene lookup returns CDR1 LGHNA and CDR2 YNFKEQ. CDR3 region: CASSQDIVRGGNQPQHF. DNA of the CDR3: TGTGCCAGCAGCCAAGATATCGTTAGGGGCGGCAATCAGCCCCAGCATTTT.

The CDR3 DNA is TGTGCCAGCAGTCACCTGGGGCGGGGGGACACCATATATTTT. Its protein product is CASSHLGRGDTIYF. The chain couples TRBV6-6 to TRBJ1-3; a weak D match, TRBD1 (5 bases). V lost 5 bases and J 8 bases, leaving 16 bases between the germline ends. Germline CDR1 reads MNHNY; CDR2 reads SVGAGI (reference sequence). The length of the CDR3 is 14 residues.

Only one count was recorded for this clone. The CDR3 DNA reads TGTGCTAGTGGTTCCCAAGGGACAGGGGGCTTCCTCGCCTACAATGAGCAGTTCTTC. Its protein is CASGSQGTGGFLAYNEQFF. This rearrangement joins TRBV12-5 to TRBJ2-1; 12 bases align to TRBD1. J gave up 2 bases and V 4 bases, and 12 bases lay outside the gene matches. Germline V lookup: CDR1 LGHNT, CDR2 FRNRAP. The CDR3 spans 19 residues.

The rearrangement joins TRBV23-1 to TRBJ1-5; 8 nucleotides align to TRBD1. TRBV23-1 is filed as an ORF, its function uncertain. V dropped 3 bases and J dropped 0; count of bases not matched to a gene: 4. This CDR3 contains 16 residues. The CDR3 nucleotides read TGCGCCAGCAGTCATTACGGACAGGGTAGCAATCAGCCCCAGCATTTT. It is translated as CASSHYGQGSNQPQHF.

The CDR3 protein is CASSRGQGTYSGANVLTF. CDR3 DNA sequence: TGTGCCAGCAGCCGTGGACAGGGAACCTACTCTGGGGCCAACGTCCTGACTTTC. This chain joins TRBV7-2 and TRBJ2-6; TRBD1 agrees at 8 bases. Germline V gene sequence: CDR1 SGHTA, CDR2 FQGNSA. V lost 5 bases to trimming and J lost 0 bases; unmatched junction nucleotides: 9. CDR3 length equals 18 residues.

A word on this clone: At one boundary the junction diverges from the germline segment, which might be a read error. The V gene is TRBV7-2, the J gene TRBJ1-6; TRBD1 agrees at 10 bases. Germline loops: CDR1 SGHTA, CDR2 FQGNSA. This CDR3 has 15 residues. The chain's CDR3 is CASRRDRGYSSPLHF. Here the CDR3 DNA reads TGTGCCAGCCGGCGGGACAGGGGATATAGTTCACCCCTCCACTTT.